The rows below give T cell receptor beta chains drawn from one sample of a study of CD8+ T cells in alopecia areata. Clones were sequenced by immunoSEQ multiplex PCR, and TCRdb holds only the in-frame ones, with some missing. The repertoire holds fewer than 250,000 clones, with roughly two fifths as singletons. Sequenced here: CD4+ T cells sorted from blood, sampled around week 36, from a patient treated with tofacitinib. Source of these receptors: a human donor with alopecia areata. CDR3s include the opening cysteine and the closing phenylalanine or tryptophan. The D gene is left open where the match is weak. Size values are once, few and many counts, or a class for expanded clones, and some rows have none.

cdr3_aa cdr3_nt v_call d_call j_call clone_size
CASSLTRSMWGQFF TGTGCCAGCAGCTTAACGCGGTCGATGTGGGGGCAGTTCTTC TRBV7-3 NA TRBJ2-1 NA
CASSFSYNEQFF TGTGCCAGCAGCTTCTCCTACAATGAGCAGTTCTTC TRBV7-2 NA TRBJ2-1 NA
CASSLARETQYF TGCGCCAGCAGCTTGGCGCGGGAGACCCAGTACTTC TRBV5-1 NA TRBJ2-5 NA
CASMRPGATGELFF TGTGCCAGCATGAGGCCAGGGGCAACCGGGGAGCTGTTTTTT TRBV5-6 NA TRBJ2-2 NA
CASSLLGQGAAGYF TGTGCCAGCTCGCTTTTGGGACAGGGGGCGGCGGGTTACTTC TRBV6-6 TRBD1 TRBJ2-4 NA
CASSLNTEAFF TGTGCCAGCAGCTTGAACACTGAAGCTTTCTTT TRBV5-6 NA TRBJ1-1 NA
CASSLGAGQTGYTF TGTGCCAGCAGCTTAGGCGCAGGGCAAACTGGCTACACCTTC TRBV7-9 NA TRBJ1-2 NA
CSVEARGIGYTF TGCAGCGTTGAGGCCCGGGGAATAGGCTACACCTTC TRBV29-1 NA TRBJ1-2 NA
CAWSVSLGLKQYF TGTGCCTGGAGTGTGAGCCTGGGATTGAAGCAGTACTTC TRBV30 NA TRBJ2-7 NA
CSALQVPQYF TGCAGTGCCCTTCAGGTCCCCCAGTACTTC TRBV20-1 NA TRBJ2-5 NA
CATGRGRDRENPDTQYF TGTGCCACCGGACGGGGCCGGGACAGGGAAAATCCAGATACGCAGTATTTT TRBV10-3 TRBD1 TRBJ2-3 NA
CASSVDTEAFF TGTGCCAGCTCAGTGGACACTGAAGCTTTCTTT TRBV18 NA TRBJ1-1 few
CSVEVRGRGTGELFF TGCAGCGTTGAAGTGAGGGGGCGCGGAACCGGGGAGCTGTTTTTT TRBV29-1 TRBD1 TRBJ2-2 NA
CASSVTDQETQYF TGTGCCAGCAGCGTGACTGATCAAGAGACCCAGTACTTC TRBV7-2 NA TRBJ2-5 few
CSAASVGSNEQFF TGCAGCGCCGCTTCAGTAGGGAGTAATGAGCAGTTCTTC TRBV29-1 NA TRBJ2-1 NA
CAWSVLGRDEKLFF TGTGCCTGGAGTGTATTAGGGAGGGATGAAAAACTGTTTTTT TRBV30 NA TRBJ1-4 NA
CSVEDPGTGARQYF TGCAGCGTTGAAGACCCCGGGACAGGGGCTCGGCAGTACTTC TRBV29-1 TRBD1 TRBJ2-7 NA
CATTRMGLQETQYF TGTGCCACTACTCGGATGGGTCTCCAAGAGACCCAGTACTTC TRBV10-3 NA TRBJ2-5 NA
CASSLLAGGPGEQFF TGCGCCAGCAGCTTGCTAGCGGGAGGGCCGGGTGAGCAGTTCTTC TRBV5-1 TRBD2 TRBJ2-1 NA
CASSSSGRAFGELFF TGTGCCAGCAGCTCTAGCGGGAGGGCATTCGGGGAGCTGTTTTTT TRBV5-4 TRBD2 TRBJ2-2 few
CASSFGQSDGYTF TGTGCCAGCAGTTTCGGACAGTCCGATGGCTACACCTTC TRBV28 NA TRBJ1-2 NA
CASKLGDQPQHF TGTGCCAGCAAATTGGGTGATCAGCCCCAGCATTTT TRBV25-1 NA TRBJ1-5 NA
CASSPNPGGRYGYTF TGTGCCAGCAGCCCCAACCCGGGGGGCCGGTATGGCTACACCTTC TRBV9 NA TRBJ1-2 NA
CASRKAGGYEQYF TGTGCCAGCAGGAAAGCGGGAGGCTACGAGCAGTACTTC TRBV11-2 TRBD2 TRBJ2-7 NA
CASSPPWGPVYNEQFF TGTGCCAGCAGCCCACCCTGGGGGCCAGTGTACAATGAGCAGTTCTTC TRBV7-9 NA TRBJ2-1 NA
CSGARGLAGGYEQFF TGCAGCGGGGCTCGGGGACTAGCGGGGGGGTATGAGCAGTTCTTC TRBV29-1 TRBD2 TRBJ2-1 NA
CASSARLAGASYNEQFF TGTGCCAGCAGCGCTAGGCTAGCGGGAGCCTCTTACAATGAGCAGTTCTTC TRBV7-2 TRBD2 TRBJ2-1 NA
CASTTSGRSSYEQYF TGTGCCAGCACCACGAGCGGGAGGTCCTCCTACGAGCAGTACTTC TRBV6-1 TRBD2 TRBJ2-7 NA
CASSTLSGANVLTF TGTGCCAGCAGCACCCTCTCTGGGGCCAACGTCCTGACTTTC TRBV11-2 NA TRBJ2-6 NA
CASRIKGTGEQETQYF TGTGCCAGCAGAATTAAAGGGACAGGGGAGCAAGAGACCCAGTACTTC TRBV5-8 TRBD1 TRBJ2-5 NA
CASRGGQGYKRELFF TGTGCCAGCAGGGGAGGACAGGGATACAAACGGGAGCTGTTTTTT TRBV6-1 TRBD1 TRBJ2-2 once
CSVVGRLNTEAFF TGCAGCGTTGTAGGGAGACTGAACACTGAAGCTTTCTTT TRBV29-1 NA TRBJ1-1 few
CASSITGISTGELFF TGTGCCAGTAGTATAACTGGGATTAGCACCGGGGAGCTGTTTTTT TRBV19 NA TRBJ2-2 few
CASSLLGGLAGNEQFF TGTGCCAGCAGCTTACTAGGTGGACTAGCGGGCAATGAGCAGTTCTTC TRBV7-3 TRBD2 TRBJ2-1 NA
CATSRDSRVGDIQYF TGTGCCACCAGCAGAGATAGCAGGGTGGGTGACATTCAGTACTTC TRBV15 NA TRBJ2-4 NA
CASSWSGRVGETQYF TGTGCCAGCAGCTGGTCCGGGAGGGTCGGGGAGACCCAGTACTTC TRBV5-4 TRBD2 TRBJ2-5 NA
CAWGLGQGNEKLFF TGTGCCTGGGGCCTGGGACAGGGAAATGAAAAACTGTTTTTT TRBV30 TRBD1 TRBJ1-4 once
CASSSRSGTNEQFF TGTGCCAGCAGCTCCAGGTCGGGAACCAATGAGCAGTTCTTC TRBV7-3 NA TRBJ2-1 NA
CASSYPGTGVNTIYF TGTGCCAGCAGCTATCCCGGGACAGGGGTTAACACCATATATTTT TRBV5-4 TRBD1 TRBJ1-3 NA
CASSRYGTGYNEQFF TGCGCCAGCAGCCGGTACGGGACAGGGTATAATGAGCAGTTCTTC TRBV4-1 TRBD1 TRBJ2-1 NA
CASSLTGPSTEAFF TGTGCCAGCAGCTTAACTGGCCCCTCTACTGAAGCTTTCTTT TRBV7-3 NA TRBJ1-1 few
CASSVAGSSNEQFF TGTGCCAGCAGCGTAGCGGGGTCTAGCAATGAGCAGTTCTTC TRBV9 NA TRBJ2-1 NA
CASGKGLAGGIDEQFF TGTGCTAGTGGTAAGGGACTAGCGGGAGGTATCGATGAGCAGTTCTTC TRBV12-5 TRBD2 TRBJ2-1 many
CSGGQMNTGELFF TGCAGCGGGGGACAGATGAACACCGGGGAGCTGTTTTTT TRBV29-1 TRBD1 TRBJ2-2 NA
CSVDEVDTEAFF TGCAGCGTGGATGAGGTCGACACTGAAGCTTTCTTT TRBV29-1 NA TRBJ1-1 few
CASSWTGAGANVLTF TGTGCCAGCAGCTGGACAGGTGCTGGGGCCAACGTCCTGACTTTC TRBV28 TRBD1 TRBJ2-6 NA
CAWSISLRGEQYF TGTGCCTGGAGTATCTCACTACGAGGGGAGCAGTACTTC TRBV30 NA TRBJ2-7 NA
CASSPGVETQYF TGTGCCAGCAGCCCGGGTGTGGAGACCCAGTACTTC TRBV4-2 NA TRBJ2-5 NA